This TCR beta chain was obtained from a study of beta chain features in type 1 diabetes. There are a few counts of this clone. The CDR3 length is 16 residues. CDR1 and CDR2 (germline): SGHTA, FQGNSA. V was pared by 3 bases and J by 2 bases, with 6 bases of the junction left unmatched. The whole isolated RNA underwent reverse transcription, so sequencing captured expressed TCRB transcripts. This table comes from immunoSEQ multiplex PCR, and its TCRdb copy is limited to in-frame clones, with some not included. The sample consists of around 500,000 clones, around 10% of them appearing once. CD4+ naive, central memory, regulatory and stem cell-like memory subsets were isolated by sorting on CD45RO/CCR7/CD25/CD127/CD95/CD27.

This chain joins TRBV7-2 and TRBJ2-2; 7 bases are shared with TRBD2. This TCR was sampled from a woman aged 18 to 35 in good health. Material for sequencing was naive CD4+ T cells from blood. The CDR3 nucleotides read TGTGCCAGCAGCTTTTCACGGGGGGTAAACACCGGGGAGCTGTTTTTT. This codes for CASSFSRGVNTGELFF.